One and the same sample provided the 29 T cell receptor beta chains below, sequenced in a study of cytomegalovirus exposure and HLA in healthy donors. Researchers ran the PCR with 60 Vbeta and 13 Jbeta primers. Assay used: immunoSEQ multiplex PCR; TCRdb lists only in-frame clones, some missing. The sample shows under 120,000 clones, around 62% of them seen only once. Sequencing was carried out using PBMCs. The origin of the receptors is a man aged 25-40 years in good health and CMV-seropositive.

This chain connects TRBV6-5 to TRBJ2-5; the match to TRBD1 covers 7 bases. V was pared by 2 bases and J by 4 bases, with 10 bases of the junction left unmatched. CDR1 MNHEY and CDR2 SVGAGI come from the germline V gene. The CDR3 length is 16 residues. CDR3 in amino acids: CASSYNPTGIRETQYF. CDR3 sequence (DNA): TGTGCCAGCAGTTACAACCCGACAGGGATCCGAGAGACCCAGTACTTC.

J is TRBJ2-5 and V is TRBV27, with D maybe TRBD2 (7 bases). Per germline, CDR1 MNHEY and CDR2 SMNVEV (reference sequence). The CDR3 extends over 15 amino acids. The V end lost 3 bases, the J end lost 2 bases, and 13 bases lay between the germline ends. The CDR3 sequence is CASSFMGGTQETQYF. CDR3 in DNA: TGTGCCAGCAGTTTCATGGGGGGGACACAAGAGACCCAGTACTTC.

This clone was seen only a few times. The chain recombines TRBV27 with TRBJ2-7, with no clear D. The CDR3 loop spans 13 amino acids. V shed 2 bases and J shed 1 base, with 6 bases lying between them. Germline V gene lookup returns CDR1 MNHEY and CDR2 SMNVEV (reference sequence). The CDR3 sequence is CASSLRVSYEQYF. Here the CDR3 DNA reads TGTGCCAGCAGTTTACGCGTATCCTACGAGCAGTACTTC.

The genes are TRBV30 and TRBJ2-3, with 13 bases identical to TRBD2. This CDR3 spans 16 amino acids. Losses at the gene ends were 0 bases for V and 4 bases for J; bases not matched to a gene: 4. Germline V CDR1 and CDR2: GTSNPN, SVGIG (reference sequence). The CDR3 spells CAWSVLGTSGADTQYF. In DNA, the CDR3 is TGTGCCTGGAGTGTACTCGGGACTAGCGGGGCAGATACGCAGTATTTT.

V gene TRBV6-6 combines with J gene TRBJ1-2; 11 nucleotides line up with TRBD1. The length of the CDR3 is 13 residues. Germline trimming cut 4 bases from V and 8 bases from J; bases unmatched to any gene: 3. Germline CDR1 MNHNY, CDR2 SVGAGI (reference sequence). DNA for the CDR3: TGTGCCAGCAGTTGGGACAGGGGGGAGGGCTACACCTTC. Its translation: CASSWDRGEGYTF.

The sample holds a few counts of this clone. The chain joins TRBV5-1 to TRBJ2-2, with 10 bases aligning to TRBD2. CDR1 is SGHRS, CDR2 YFSETQ, per germline. The CDR3 totals 16 residues. V trimming: 1 base; J trimming: 2 bases; junction bases outside the gene matches: 2. For the CDR3, the DNA is TGCGCCAGCAGCTTGAAGCGGGGGGGCAACACCGGGGAGCTGTTTTTT. Translating gives CASSLKRGGNTGELFF.

This clone was seen a few times. This rearrangement joins TRBV18 to TRBJ2-1; 8 positions match TRBD2. This CDR3 spans 14 amino acids. J gave up 10 bases and V 3 bases, and 8 bases lay outside the gene matches. The germline CDR1 and CDR2 sequences are KGHSH and LQKENI. CDR3 loop: CASSPKLAAEEQFF. CDR3 sequence (DNA): TGTGCCAGCTCACCCAAACTAGCGGCGGAGGAGCAGTTCTTC.

The chain has TRBV5-1 and TRBJ1-2, with unresolved D. Germline values: CDR1 SGHRS, CDR2 YFSETQ. The V gene lost 7 bases and the J gene lost 4 bases, with 17 bases spanning the gap. CDR3 size: 14 residues. The CDR3 DNA follows: TGCGCCAGCGGAGAGGCCGCCGCCATCTATGGCTACACCTTC. Its translation: CASGEAAAIYGYTF.

V usage is TRBV29-1 and J usage is TRBJ1-2, with 7 positions matching TRBD1. V shed 2 bases and J 1 base; nucleotides not matched to a gene: 1. This CDR3 is built from 13 residues. CDR1 and CDR2 from the germline V gene are SQVTM and ANQGSEA. The DNA for the CDR3 is TGCAGCGTTGAATCAGGGGGTAACTATGGCTACACCTTC. Translating it yields CSVESGGNYGYTF.

V gene TRBV4-2 combines with J gene TRBJ2-7; weak D call: TRBD1 (6 bases). CDR3 length equals 14 residues. CDR1 is LGHNA and CDR2 is YNFKEQ in the germline V gene. V was shortened by 2 bases and J by 6 bases, with 14 bases between the two germline ends. The CDR3 spells CASSQNRELGEQYF. The DNA for the CDR3 is TGTGCCAGCAGCCAAAACAGGGAATTAGGCGAGCAGTACTTC.

V gene TRBV30 combines with J gene TRBJ1-4, with D uncertain. V lost 3 bases to trimming and J lost 3 bases, with 8 bases between them. This CDR3 contains 13 residues. Germline V gene sequence: CDR1 GTSNPN, CDR2 SVGIG (reference sequence). Here the CDR3 DNA reads TGTGCCTGGAGCCCCGGGGCTAATGAAAAACTGTTTTTT. Translation gives CAWSPGANEKLFF.

This clone has more than one count but fewer than ten. J is TRBJ1-4 and V is TRBV5-1; no firm D call. The V and J ends lost 0 bases and 3 bases respectively, with 9 bases between them. The length of the CDR3 is 15 residues. The germline V gene encodes CDR1 SGHRS and CDR2 YFSETQ. Here the CDR3 reads CASSLAAGSNEKLFF. CDR3 nucleotides: TGCGCCAGCAGCTTGGCCGCGGGGTCTAATGAAAAACTGTTTTTT.

The chain has TRBV5-1 and TRBJ1-2; 8 bases map to TRBD1. V lost 0 bases and J lost 4; bases outside the gene matches: 5. Germline CDR1 SGHRS, CDR2 YFSETQ. CDR3 length: 15 amino acids. CDR3 protein: CASSLAGQGLYGYTF. DNA for the CDR3: TGCGCCAGCAGCTTGGCAGGACAGGGCCTCTATGGCTACACCTTC.

This clone is a singleton in its sample. This chain uses TRBV7-6 with TRBJ1-2; D ambiguous. CDR1 is SGHVS, CDR2 FNYEAQ, per germline. The CDR3 totals 13 residues. Trimming cost V 3 bases and J 2 bases, with 7 bases left between them. The CDR3 loop reads CASSLGRNYGYTF. DNA of the CDR3: TGTGCCAGCAGCTTGGGCAGGAACTATGGCTACACCTTC.

The chain has TRBV4-1 and TRBJ2-1; 10 positions match TRBD2. The ends lost 4 bases at V and 9 bases at J; junction bases unmatched: 15. Germline V gene lookup returns CDR1 MGHRA and CDR2 YSYEKL. The CDR3 contains 17 residues. Here the CDR3 DNA reads TGCGCCAGCAGCCCAGTGGATATGGGACTAGCGATCGGTGAGCAGTTCTTC. Translation gives CASSPVDMGLAIGEQFF.

This clone has just a few counts. J is TRBJ1-5 and V is TRBV19; 8 nucleotides match TRBD1. Trimming took 9 bases from V and 6 from J; bases not matched to a gene: 10. This CDR3 region has 14 residues. CDR1 and CDR2 (germline): LNHDA, SQIVND (reference sequence). The CDR3 DNA is TGTGCCAGCACCCCGTGGCAGGGGGCTCAGCCCCAGCATTTT. This translates into CASTPWQGAQPQHF.

V usage is TRBV21-1 and J usage is TRBJ1-4; the table gives TRBD1 as D, unverified against the DNA. TRBV21-1 is a pseudogene locus. This CDR3 is built from 14 residues. The CDR3 here is CASIPGQANEKLFF. CDR3 coding DNA: TGTGCCAGCATACCGGGACAGGCTAATGAAAAACTGTTTTTT.

The chain combines TRBV11-2 with TRBJ1-4, with D tentatively TRBD1 (6 bases). Deletions cut 4 bases from V and 0 bases from J, with 12 bases between. From germline, CDR1 is SGHAT and CDR2 FQNNGV. The CDR3 totals 16 residues. CDR3 protein: CASSSPYRATNEKLFF. The CDR3 region has the DNA TGTGCCAGCAGCTCCCCTTACAGGGCAACTAATGAAAAACTGTTTTTT.

The J gene is TRBJ2-1, the V gene TRBV9; D is unresolved. The V and J ends lost 4 bases and 0 bases respectively, with 11 bases between them. CDR1 and CDR2 from the germline V gene are SGDLS and YYNGEE. The length of the CDR3 is 15 residues. This CDR3 is CASSSSDNSYNEQFF. The CDR3 region has the DNA TGTGCCAGCAGCTCCTCCGACAACTCCTACAATGAGCAGTTCTTC. The full variable domain, rest sourced from reference TRBV9 and TRBJ2-1, is DSGVTQTPKHLITATGQRVTLRCSPRSGDLSVYWYQQSLDQGLQFLIQYYNGEERAKGNILERFSAQQFPDLHSELNLSSLELGDSALYFCASSSSDNSYNEQFFGPGTRLTVL.

The chain recombines TRBV2 with TRBJ1-5, with 10 bases lining up with TRBD1. V lost 6 bases, J lost 6 bases, and 5 bases stayed unmatched. The germline V gene encodes CDR1 SNHLY and CDR2 FYNNEI. The length of the CDR3 is 14 residues. This CDR3 is CASSPGQGTQPQHF. Here the CDR3 DNA reads TGTGCCAGCAGCCCGGGACAGGGGACTCAGCCCCAGCATTTT.

This clone showed up just a few times. The J gene is TRBJ2-7, the V gene TRBV10-3; TRBD1 aligns across 9 bases. CDR3 length: 12 residues. The V and J ends lost 8 bases and 2 bases, in that order; junction bases with no gene match: 1. Germline CDR1 is ENHRY and CDR2 is SYGVKD. The CDR3 bases are TGTGCCATCCGGGACAGGGCCTACGAGCAGTACTTC. It codes for CAIRDRAYEQYF.

This clone came up a few times. This rearrangement joins TRBV4-1 to TRBJ2-1; 9 bases align to TRBD1. The CDR3 length is 15 residues. V shed 10 bases and J 6 bases; nucleotides not matched to a gene: 13. Germline values: CDR1 MGHRA, CDR2 YSYEKL. Written as DNA, the CDR3 is TGCGCCACCTCCTTAAGACAGGGGGTATCCAATGAGCAGTTCTTC. Translation: CATSLRQGVSNEQFF.

The chain carries TRBV4-1 and TRBJ2-2, with 9 bases matching TRBD2. In germline, CDR1 is MGHRA, CDR2 YSYEKL. V was pared by 4 bases and J by 2 bases, with 8 bases of the junction left unmatched. The CDR3 runs 17 residues. The CDR3 coding sequence is TGCGCCAGCAGCCCCTCAGCGGGGGGCCCTAACACCGGGGAGCTGTTTTTT. It specifies CASSPSAGGPNTGELFF.

This rearrangement joins TRBV30 to TRBJ1-2; D remains ambiguous. Trimming took off 3 bases at V and 0 bases at J, with 14 bases between the two ends. CDR3 length: 15 residues. Germline values: CDR1 GTSNPN, CDR2 SVGIG (reference sequence). CDR3 amino acids: CAWSRREGPNYGYTF. CDR3 in DNA: TGTGCCTGGAGCAGGCGGGAAGGCCCTAACTATGGCTACACCTTC.

The chain joins TRBV18 to TRBJ2-5, with D possibly TRBD1 on 6 matching bases. This CDR3 has 13 amino acids. V lost 8 bases and J lost 5, with 15 bases in between. Per germline, CDR1 KGHSH and CDR2 LQKENI. In DNA form, the CDR3 reads TGTGCCAGCACCAACAGGGTTATGGAGACCCAGTACTTC. This sequence encodes CASTNRVMETQYF.

The genes are TRBV14 and TRBJ2-7, with D possibly matching TRBD1 (8 bases). Per germline, CDR1 SGHDN and CDR2 FVKESK. The CDR3 covers 17 residues. The V gene lost 0 bases and the J gene lost 3 bases, with 18 bases spanning the gap. In nucleotides, the CDR3 is TGTGCCAGCAGCCAAGAGGGTCAGGACAGGGACTACTACGAGCAGTACTTC. This translates into CASSQEGQDRDYYEQYF.

The chain links TRBV4-2 to TRBJ2-3, with TRBD2 as a possible D gene (5 bases). This CDR3 contains 15 residues. Germline V gives CDR1 LGHNA, CDR2 YNFKEQ. Deletions cut 0 bases from V and 0 bases from J, with 7 bases between. The CDR3 DNA follows: TGTGCCAGCAGCCAAGATCGGACTAGCACAGATACGCAGTATTTT. Its translation: CASSQDRTSTDTQYF.

The V and J genes are TRBV7-3 and TRBJ2-1; 9 nucleotides agree with TRBD1. The CDR3 sequence is 15 residues long. The germline V gene encodes CDR1 SGHTA and CDR2 FQGTGA. V was pared by 5 bases and J by 5 bases, with 7 bases of the junction left unmatched. Here the CDR3 DNA reads TGTGCCAGCAGCCCACAGGGGGCGCGAAACAATGAGCAGTTCTTC. It is translated as CASSPQGARNNEQFF.

V usage is TRBV2 and J usage is TRBJ2-7, with 9 bases aligning to TRBD1. Per germline, CDR1 SNHLY and CDR2 FYNNEI. This CDR3 is 15 amino acids long. The trim removed 6 bases at V and 5 bases at J, leaving 11 bases unmatched. The CDR3 DNA reads TGTGCCAGCAGCCCTACTAGGACAGGGGTGCACGAGCAGTACTTC. Translation gives CASSPTRTGVHEQYF.